In this sample, the clone carrying this T cell receptor (beta chain) turned up once. The time point was: approximately 11 months of natalizumab therapy. Multiple sclerosis patients on natalizumab who never developed PML served as longitudinally sampled controls. This sample is part of a study of multiple sclerosis patients with progressive multifocal leukoencephalopathy. The CDR3 consists of 11 residues. Trimming removed 6 bases from V and 4 bases from J, with 9 bases in between. The germline V gene encodes CDR1 SQVTM and CDR2 ANQGSEA. Measured with immunoSEQ multiplex PCR; TCRdb has only the in-frame clones, and not every one. The sample lists about 25,000 clones; more than 85% were seen once.

The source was PBMCs, collected from a patient treated with natalizumab. The V gene is TRBV29-1, the J gene TRBJ1-1, with D tentatively TRBD1 (5 bases). The receptor was isolated from a man aged 25 to 45 with multiple sclerosis. This CDR3 reads CSVGGGTEAFF. CDR3 DNA sequence: TGCAGCGTGGGGGGGGGCACTGAAGCTTTCTTT.